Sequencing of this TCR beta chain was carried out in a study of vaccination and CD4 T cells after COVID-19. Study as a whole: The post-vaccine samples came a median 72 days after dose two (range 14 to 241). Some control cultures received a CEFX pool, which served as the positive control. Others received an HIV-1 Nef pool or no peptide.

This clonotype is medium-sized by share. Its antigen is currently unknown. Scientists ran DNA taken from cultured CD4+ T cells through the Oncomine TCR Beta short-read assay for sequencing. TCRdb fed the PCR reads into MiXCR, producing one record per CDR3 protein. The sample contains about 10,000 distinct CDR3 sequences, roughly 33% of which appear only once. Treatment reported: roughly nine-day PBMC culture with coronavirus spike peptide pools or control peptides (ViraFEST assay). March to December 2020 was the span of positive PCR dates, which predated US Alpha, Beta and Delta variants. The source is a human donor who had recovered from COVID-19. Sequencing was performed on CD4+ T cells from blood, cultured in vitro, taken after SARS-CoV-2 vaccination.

This chain's CDR3 is CSATGTSGRDSYEQYF. CDR3 nucleotides: TGCAGTGCTACCGGGACTAGCGGGAGGGACTCCTACGAGCAGTACTTC. The V call is TRBV20-1, the J call TRBJ2-7; 16 bases fit TRBD2. This CDR3 is built from 16 residues. Germline CDR1 reads DFQATT; CDR2 reads SNEGSKA (reference sequence). Unmatched junction bases numbered 3, after V lost 4 bases and J lost 0 bases.